Sequencing of this T cell receptor beta chain was carried out in a study of vaccination effects on CD4 cells after COVID-19. This clone has only a few counts. The antigen is undetermined. This CDR3 has 15 amino acids. The ends lost 7 bases at V and 4 bases at J; junction bases unmatched: 6. Germline CDR1 reads SNHLY; CDR2 reads FYNNEI. The repertoire was sequenced with immunoSEQ multiplex PCR; TCRdb's copy has only in-frame clones and lacks some. This sample carries around 20,000 clones, 70% of them seen once, and the ten largest clones take about 16%. Expansion of antigen-specific CD4+ T cells with viral peptide pools was carried out by the ViraFEST assay before sequencing. Following culture for ten to eleven days, CD4+ T cells were isolated.

Sequences were derived from CD4+ T cells from PBMCs cultured with HCoV-229E spike peptides, sampled before COVID-19 vaccination. V and J are TRBV2 and TRBJ1-6; 8 bases agree with TRBD1. This TCR came from a human donor who received a COVID-19 vaccine. CDR3 DNA sequence: TGTGCCAGCAACCAGGGGGCGCGGTATAATTCACCCCTCCACTTT. Translation: CASNQGARYNSPLHF.